Listed below are T cell receptor beta chains from one sample, sequenced in a study of technical replicates of blood from several donors. The repertoire was sequenced with immunoSEQ multiplex PCR; TCRdb's copy has only in-frame clones and lacks some. The sample gives about 69,000 clones, over 75% of which show up once; roughly 4.5% is in the top ten. Sequencing was done on a sample of PBMCs. The receptors were gathered from a human donor in good health. Some clones in this sample may be carry-over from other donors' samples. The CDR3 runs from the conserved cysteine through the conserved F or W. A D gene is named only where the DNA matches it firmly. For some rows the clone size is stated as once, few or many, or as a class when expanded; others skip it.

D gene: TRBD2; clone size: once; V gene: TRBV7-2; J gene: TRBJ2-7; CDR3 protein: CASSSPTSGYPYEQYF
D gene: .; clone size: .; V gene: TRBV7-2; J gene: TRBJ1-4; CDR3 protein: CASSPQGTNEKLFF
D gene: TRBD1; clone size: .; V gene: TRBV19; J gene: TRBJ2-1; CDR3 protein: CASSQLGDRGLHEQFF
D gene: TRBD2; clone size: .; V gene: TRBV7-2; J gene: TRBJ2-3; CDR3 protein: CASSLGTSASTQYF
D gene: TRBD1; clone size: few; V gene: TRBV2; J gene: TRBJ1-6; CDR3 protein: CASREQGYNSPLHF
D gene: .; clone size: .; V gene: TRBV7-9; J gene: TRBJ2-2; CDR3 protein: CANRGGNTGELFF
D gene: TRBD1; clone size: .; V gene: TRBV7-8; J gene: TRBJ2-7; CDR3 protein: CASSHRQGGYEQYF
D gene: TRBD2; clone size: .; V gene: TRBV12-5; J gene: TRBJ2-5; CDR3 protein: CASGGSGNQETQYF
D gene: .; clone size: .; V gene: TRBV4-1; J gene: TRBJ2-7; CDR3 protein: CASSQMGAEQYF
D gene: TRBD2; clone size: .; V gene: TRBV4-1; J gene: TRBJ2-5; CDR3 protein: CASSHVGGGTETQYF
D gene: .; clone size: .; V gene: TRBV6-5; J gene: TRBJ1-5; CDR3 protein: CASSPDSYQPQHF
D gene: TRBD1; clone size: .; V gene: TRBV7-6; J gene: TRBJ1-3; CDR3 protein: CASSSDRVISGNTIYF
D gene: .; clone size: .; V gene: TRBV10-3; J gene: TRBJ2-1; CDR3 protein: CAISVYLMYNEQFF
D gene: .; clone size: .; V gene: TRBV5-4; J gene: TRBJ2-3; CDR3 protein: CASSLGRRGPDTQYF
D gene: TRBD1; clone size: .; V gene: TRBV4-1; J gene: TRBJ2-7; CDR3 protein: CASSQDRGRSYEQYF
D gene: .; clone size: .; V gene: TRBV4-1; J gene: TRBJ1-2; CDR3 protein: CASSQVPVIILGYTF
D gene: TRBD1; clone size: .; V gene: TRBV27; J gene: TRBJ2-3; CDR3 protein: CASSLLGQGADTQYF